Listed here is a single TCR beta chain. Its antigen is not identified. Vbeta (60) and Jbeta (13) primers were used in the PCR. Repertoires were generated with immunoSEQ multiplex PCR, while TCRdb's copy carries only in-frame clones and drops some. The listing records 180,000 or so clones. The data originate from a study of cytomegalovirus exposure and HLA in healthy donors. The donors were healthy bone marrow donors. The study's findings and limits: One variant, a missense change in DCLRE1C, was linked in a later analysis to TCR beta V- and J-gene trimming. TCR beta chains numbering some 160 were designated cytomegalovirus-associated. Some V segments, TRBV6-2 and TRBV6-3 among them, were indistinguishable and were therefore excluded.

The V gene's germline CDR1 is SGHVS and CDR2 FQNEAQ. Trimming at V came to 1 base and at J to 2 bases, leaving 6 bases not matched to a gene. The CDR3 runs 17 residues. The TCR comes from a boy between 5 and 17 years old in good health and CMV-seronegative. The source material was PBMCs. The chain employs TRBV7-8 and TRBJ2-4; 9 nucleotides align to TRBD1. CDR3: CASSLEGQGNPKNIQYF. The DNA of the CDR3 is TGTGCCAGCAGCTTAGAGGGACAGGGCAATCCCAAAAACATTCAGTACTTC.